Each of the 28 T cell receptor beta chains below was sequenced from the same sample in a study of blood T cells in healthy people across ages. A second PCR of roughly 7 to 11 cycles used a sample-barcoded 5' primer and a J-beta primer mix. TCRdb reprocessed the 5' RACE reads with MiXCR, giving one entry per CDR3 protein. There are 1.5 million to 2 million distinct CDR3 sequences in the sample; about two fifths occur only once, and 20% to 25% lies in the top ten. Material for sequencing was blood. These receptors were obtained from a human donor in good health.

This clonotype was observed a few times. The V gene is TRBV5-1, the J gene TRBJ1-1; D is uncertain. Germline V CDR1 and CDR2: SGHRS, YFSETQ. Deletions cut 8 bases from V and 3 bases from J, with 17 bases between. The CDR3 is 14 amino acids. For the CDR3, the DNA is TGCGCCAGTAGCGACCAGGAGGCTGACACTGAAGCTTTCTTT. This translates into CASSDQEADTEAFF.

This clonotype was observed a handful of times. The chain uses TRBV5-5 and TRBJ2-4; D is perhaps TRBD1 or TRBD2 (5 bases each). The DNA end is a closer match to TRBJ2-7, so the J assignment may be wrong. Germline loops: CDR1 SGHKS, CDR2 YYEKEE (reference sequence). This CDR3 region has 14 residues. CDR3 nucleotides: TGTGCCAGCAGCGCCGGACTGGGGGAGTACGAGCAGTACTTC. Translating it yields CASSAGLGEYEQYF.

The sample holds many counts of this clonotype. The chain uses TRBV7-2 and TRBJ1-5; 8 bases fit TRBD1. This CDR3 contains 15 residues. Trimming cost V 5 bases and J 7 bases; bases outside gene matches: 10. Germline-derived CDR1 and CDR2 are SGHTA and FQGNSA. This CDR3 is CASSTRQGRGQPQHF. The DNA for the CDR3 is TGTGCCAGCAGCACGCGACAGGGGCGAGGACAGCCCCAGCATTTT.

Only a few counts were recorded for this clonotype. The rearrangement links TRBV5-1 to TRBJ1-1; 8 nucleotides agree with TRBD1. J gave up 1 base and V 1 base, and 3 bases lay outside the gene matches. Germline V CDR1 and CDR2: SGHRS, YFSETQ. The CDR3 loop spans 15 amino acids. This CDR3 is CASSLNGQGNTEAFF. The DNA of the CDR3 is TGCGCCAGCAGCTTGAACGGACAGGGGAACACTGAAGCTTTCTTT.

The rearrangement links TRBV5-1 to TRBJ2-3; D ambiguous. Germline CDR1 SGHRS, CDR2 YFSETQ. Trimming removed 5 bases from V and 2 bases from J, with 6 bases in between. The CDR3 covers 12 residues. The CDR3 sequence is CASSITTDTQYF. For the CDR3, the DNA is TGCGCCAGCAGTATCACCACAGATACGCAGTATTTT. Together with reference TRBV5-1 and TRBJ2-3, the CDR3 gives the full variable domain: KAGVTQTPRYLIKTRGQQVTLSCSPISGHRSVSWYQQTPGQGLQFLFEYFSETQRNKGNFPGRFSGRQFSNSRSEMNVSTLELGDSALYLCASSITTDTQYFGPGTRLTVL.

The table lists this clonotype with a count of one. V and J are TRBV6-2 or TRBV6-3 and TRBJ1-2, with D uncertain. The CDR3 has 13 residues. Trimming pared 8 bases from V and 4 bases from J, leaving 14 bases between. CDR1 MNHEY and CDR2 SVGEGT come from the germline V gene. As DNA, the CDR3 is TGTGCCAGCGCGAGGTCAGCCTCCTATGGCTACACCTTC. It codes for CASARSASYGYTF.

This clonotype was found a few times. The chain couples TRBV11-1 to TRBJ2-5; 8 bases fit TRBD1. There are 15 residues in the CDR3. Trimming cost V 6 bases and J 5 bases; bases outside gene matches: 11. The germline CDR1 and CDR2 sequences are SGHAT and FQDESV (reference sequence). CDR3 sequence: CASRATGGQRETQYF. CDR3 sequence (DNA): TGTGCCAGCAGGGCCACAGGGGGTCAAAGGGAGACCCAGTACTTC. Full variable domain (outside the CDR3, taken from reference TRBV11-1 and TRBJ2-5): EAEVAQSPRYKITEKSQAVAFWCDPISGHATLYWYRQILGQGPELLVQFQDESVVDDSQLPKDRFSAERLKGVDSTLKIQPAELGDSAMYLCASRATGGQRETQYFGPGTRLLVL.

The chain has TRBV2 and TRBJ2-7; no clear D. Between the trimmed V and J ends, which lost 8 bases and 6 bases, there was a span of 14 bases. In germline, CDR1 is SNHLY, CDR2 FYNNEI. This CDR3 is 12 amino acids long. CDR3 amino acids: CASSDSGLEQYF. The CDR3, as DNA: TGTGCCAGCTCCGATTCCGGGCTCGAGCAGTACTTC.

J is TRBJ1-2 and V is TRBV29-1; D may be TRBD1 (6 bases). The germline V and J ends were trimmed by 1 base and 7 bases, with 13 bases remaining between them. This CDR3 has 13 residues. Germline loops: CDR1 SQVTM, CDR2 ANQGSEA. In nucleotides, the CDR3 is TGCAGCGTTGAAGTCCCGGGGGCGGTTGGCTACACCTTC. Translation gives CSVEVPGAVGYTF.

This clonotype has more than one count but fewer than ten. This chain connects TRBV7-2 to TRBJ1-3, with 7 positions matching TRBD1. V shed 4 bases, J shed 0 bases, and the junction held 3 bases outside the gene matches. CDR1 is SGHTA, CDR2 FQGNSA, per germline. This CDR3 spans 15 amino acids. The CDR3 DNA follows: TGTGCCAGCAGCTCAAACAGGGGCTCTGGAAACACCATATATTTT. Its protein is CASSSNRGSGNTIYF.

There are a few counts of this clonotype. V usage is TRBV20-1 and J usage is TRBJ1-2; D is undetermined. V was clipped by 5 bases and J by 6 bases, with 19 bases between them. The CDR3 extends over 14 amino acids. CDR1 and CDR2 from the germline V gene are DFQATT and SNEGSKA (reference sequence). CDR3 DNA: TGCAGTGCTCCCCCGGCATTTCTCGGGGATGGCTACACCTTC. This sequence encodes CSAPPAFLGDGYTF.

This clonotype has only a few counts. V is TRBV20-1 and J is TRBJ2-7; TRBD1 is a possible D gene (5 bases). Trimming took 6 bases from V and 3 from J, leaving 12 bases between them. CDR1 DFQATT and CDR2 SNEGSKA come from the germline V gene (reference sequence). The length of the CDR3 is 12 residues. The CDR3 coding sequence is TGCAGTGCCACGACACAGGTCTACGAGCAGTACTTC. It is translated as CSATTQVYEQYF.

This clonotype was observed a few times. The J gene is TRBJ1-1, the V gene TRBV29-1, with TRBD1 identical over 9 bases. Germline V gives CDR1 SQVTM, CDR2 ANQGSEA. V lost 7 bases and J lost 7; bases outside the gene matches: 10. The CDR3 extends over 13 amino acids. CDR3 nucleotides: TGCAGCGGCAGAACAGGGGGCAAAAGTGAAGCTTTCTTT. Protein product: CSGRTGGKSEAFF.

The rearrangement joins TRBV6-5 to TRBJ2-7; D is unresolved. The CDR3 totals 15 residues. V dropped 6 bases and J dropped 1 base, with 16 bases sitting between them. In germline, CDR1 is MNHEY, CDR2 SVGAGI. The CDR3 DNA reads as TGTGCCAGCAGGTCGGACCCAAAAGGGTCCTACGAGCAGTACTTC. This sequence encodes CASRSDPKGSYEQYF.

The chain couples TRBV12-3 or TRBV12-4 to TRBJ2-1; 8 bases match TRBD1. This CDR3 spans 17 amino acids. Trimming cost V 5 bases and J 0 bases; bases outside gene matches: 9. The CDR3 region has the DNA TGTGCCAGCAGTCCCGGGACAGGAGAGAACTCCTACAATGAGCAGTTCTTC. Translating gives CASSPGTGENSYNEQFF.

The chain employs TRBV12-3 or TRBV12-4 and TRBJ2-3; TRBD2 agrees at 11 bases. Germline trimming cut 4 bases from V and 4 bases from J; bases unmatched to any gene: 7. CDR3 length equals 16 residues. CDR3 loop: CASSSRLAGSADTQYF. The CDR3 DNA is TGTGCCAGCAGTTCAAGACTAGCGGGGAGCGCAGATACGCAGTATTTT.

The chain is built from TRBV29-1 and TRBJ2-1; D is uncertain. There are 12 residues in the CDR3. CDR1 is SQVTM and CDR2 is ANQGSEA in the germline V gene. V was pared by 7 bases and J by 8 bases, with 15 bases between. CDR3 sequence reads: CSAWTETHEQFF. The DNA for the CDR3 is TGCAGCGCCTGGACCGAGACCCATGAGCAGTTCTTC.

CDR3 protein: CASKKGTGGPGDTQYF. The CDR3 bases are TGTGCCAGCAAAAAAGGAACGGGAGGGCCGGGAGATACGCAGTATTTT. This chain connects TRBV12-3 or TRBV12-4 to TRBJ2-3, with TRBD2 matching over 8 bases. The ends lost 7 bases at V and 5 bases at J; junction bases unmatched: 14. This CDR3 contains 16 residues.

This clonotype has ten or more counts. An end of the junction differs from the germline gene, which may be a read error. The CDR3 here is CASSLDRASTDTQYF. The CDR3 nucleotides read TGTGCCAGCAGCTTAGACAGGGCTAGCACAGATACGCAGTATTTT. The rearrangement uses TRBV5-1 and TRBJ2-3, with 7 bases lining up with TRBD1. Germline assignment: CDR1 SGHRS and CDR2 YFSETQ. This CDR3 is built from 15 residues.

V gene TRBV4-2 combines with J gene TRBJ1-2; D ambiguous. V lost 1 base and J lost 7, with 10 bases in between. There are 13 residues in the CDR3. The V gene's germline CDR1 is LGHNA and CDR2 YNFKEQ. CDR3 nucleotides: TGTGCCAGCAGCCAAGGGCCGTCCGGTGGCTACACCTTC. This encodes CASSQGPSGGYTF.

This clonotype appeared many times. The chain joins TRBV29-1 to TRBJ2-7; 7 bases map to TRBD1. Germline V gene sequence: CDR1 SQVTM, CDR2 ANQGSEA. Germline trimming cut 7 bases from V and 4 bases from J; bases unmatched to any gene: 7. The CDR3 consists of 12 residues. The CDR3 bases are TGCAGCGGATTAGGACAGGCTTACGAGCAGTACTTC. Translation gives CSGLGQAYEQYF.

This clonotype has a handful of counts. The chain joins TRBV6-2 or TRBV6-3 to TRBJ2-7, with 7 bases lining up with TRBD1. The CDR3 runs 17 residues. Trimming took 4 bases from V and 3 from J; bases not matched to a gene: 15. Germline loops: CDR1 MNHEY, CDR2 SVGEGT. DNA of the CDR3: TGTGCCAGCAGTTCCCTTTTTCCCGGGACAGAATTCTACGAGCAGTACTTC. This translates into CASSSLFPGTEFYEQYF.

The CDR3 DNA sequence: TGTGCCAGCAGTTTGATGGGGGGCGCGGACTACACCTTC. Translated, it gives CASSLMGGADYTF. V and J are TRBV12-3 or TRBV12-4 and TRBJ1-2, with a possible D match to TRBD1 (6 bases). Trimming took 3 bases from V and 10 from J, leaving 15 bases between them. This CDR3 comprises 13 residues.

This clonotype was observed a handful of times. The chain couples TRBV12-3 or TRBV12-4 to TRBJ2-3; 8 bases are a match to TRBD1. J lost 5 bases, V lost 6 bases, and 10 bases had no gene match. This CDR3 is 15 amino acids long. The CDR3 bases are TGTGCCAGCAGCGCCCGGACAGGGAGAGGAGATACGCAGTATTTT. It encodes CASSARTGRGDTQYF.

Of note for this clonotype: The junction differs from germline at one of its ends, possibly a read error. The V call is TRBV7-2, the J call TRBJ2-5; the match to TRBD1 covers 12 bases. This CDR3 spans 14 amino acids. CDR1 is SGHTA and CDR2 is FQGNSA in the germline V gene. The CDR3 region is CAGSLGQGAREQYF. The CDR3 nucleotides are TGTGCCGGCAGCTTGGGACAGGGGGCGCGTGAGCAGTACTTC.

V gene TRBV29-1 combines with J gene TRBJ1-1, with D perhaps TRBD1 (6 bases). Germline CDR1 is SQVTM and CDR2 is ANQGSEA. CDR3 length: 17 residues. Trimming pared 4 bases from V and 0 bases from J, leaving 21 bases between. CDR3 in amino acids: CSVALTGGAGLNTEAFF. In DNA, the CDR3 is TGCAGCGTTGCTCTGACAGGAGGCGCAGGTTTGAACACTGAAGCTTTCTTT.

Concerning this clonotype itself: The germline gene is not matched at one end of the junction; a read error may be the cause. J is TRBJ2-2 and V is TRBV7-3, with a possible D match to TRBD2 (5 bases). CDR1 and CDR2 from the germline V gene are SGHTA and FQGTGA. The CDR3 runs to 15 residues. CDR3 residues: CASRADSSNTGERFF. Here the CDR3 DNA reads TGTGCCAGCAGGGCGGACTCCTCGAACACCGGGGAGCGGTTTTTT.

The chain is built from TRBV14 and TRBJ2-1; no firm D call. V was cut by 4 bases and J by 8 bases, with 15 bases left in between. Germline V CDR1 and CDR2: SGHDN, FVKESK. The CDR3 has 14 residues. DNA of the CDR3: TGTGCCAGCAGCCGTCGACCTCTTATCGATGAGCAGTTCTTC. It specifies CASSRRPLIDEQFF. Combining the CDR3 with reference TRBV14 and TRBJ2-1 gives the whole variable domain EAGVTQFPSHSVIEKGQTVTLRCDPISGHDNLYWYRRVMGKEIKFLLHFVKESKQDESGMPNNRFLAERTGGTYSTLKVQPAELEDSGVYFCASSRRPLIDEQFFGPGTRLTVL.